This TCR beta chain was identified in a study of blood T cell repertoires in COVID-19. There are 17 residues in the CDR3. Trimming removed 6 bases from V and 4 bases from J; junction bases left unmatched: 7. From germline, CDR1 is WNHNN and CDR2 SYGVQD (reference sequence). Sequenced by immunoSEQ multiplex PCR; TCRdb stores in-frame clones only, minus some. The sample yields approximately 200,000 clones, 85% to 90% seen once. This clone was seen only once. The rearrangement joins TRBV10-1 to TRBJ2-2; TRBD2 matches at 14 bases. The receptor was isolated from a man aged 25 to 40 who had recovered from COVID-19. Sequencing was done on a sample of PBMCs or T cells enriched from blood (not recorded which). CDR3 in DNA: TGCGCCAGCAGGCCGGGACTAGCGGGGGCGCCCACCGGGGAGCTGTTTTTT. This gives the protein CASRPGLAGAPTGELFF.